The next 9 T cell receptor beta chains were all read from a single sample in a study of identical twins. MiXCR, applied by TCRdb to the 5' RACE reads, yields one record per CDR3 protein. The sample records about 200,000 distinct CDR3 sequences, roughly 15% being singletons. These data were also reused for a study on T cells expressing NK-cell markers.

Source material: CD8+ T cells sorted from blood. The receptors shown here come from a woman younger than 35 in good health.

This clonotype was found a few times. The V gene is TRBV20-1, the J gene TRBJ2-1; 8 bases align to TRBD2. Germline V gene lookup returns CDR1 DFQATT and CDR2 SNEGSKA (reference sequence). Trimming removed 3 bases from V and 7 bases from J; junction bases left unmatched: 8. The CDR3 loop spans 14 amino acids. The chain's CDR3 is CSASSWTSPNEQFF. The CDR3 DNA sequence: TGCAGTGCTAGTAGCTGGACTAGCCCTAATGAGCAGTTCTTC.

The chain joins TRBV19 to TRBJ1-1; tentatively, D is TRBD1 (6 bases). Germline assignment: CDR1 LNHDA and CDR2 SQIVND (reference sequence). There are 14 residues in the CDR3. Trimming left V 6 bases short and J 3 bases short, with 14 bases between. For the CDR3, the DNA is TGTGCCAGTAGCCCGGGACACGTTTACACTGAAGCTTTCTTT. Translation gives CASSPGHVYTEAFF.

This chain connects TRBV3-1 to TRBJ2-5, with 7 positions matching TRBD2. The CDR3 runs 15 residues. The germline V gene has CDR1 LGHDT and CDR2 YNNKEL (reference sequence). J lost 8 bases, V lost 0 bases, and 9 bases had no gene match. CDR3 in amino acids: CASSQEEVGGATQYF. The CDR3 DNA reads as TGTGCCAGCAGCCAAGAAGAAGTGGGAGGGGCAACCCAGTACTTC.

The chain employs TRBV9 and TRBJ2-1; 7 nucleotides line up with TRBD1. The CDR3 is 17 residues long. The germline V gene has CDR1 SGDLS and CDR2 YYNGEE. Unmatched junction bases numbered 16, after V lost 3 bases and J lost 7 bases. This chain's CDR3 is CASSAAGWRTGRNEQFF. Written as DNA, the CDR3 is TGTGCCAGCAGCGCCGCTGGCTGGAGGACAGGTAGGAATGAGCAGTTCTTC.

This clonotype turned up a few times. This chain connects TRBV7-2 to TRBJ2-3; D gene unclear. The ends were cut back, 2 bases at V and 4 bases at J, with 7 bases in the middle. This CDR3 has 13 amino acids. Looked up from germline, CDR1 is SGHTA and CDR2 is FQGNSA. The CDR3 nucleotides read TGTGCCAGCAGCTTAACGAGCCCAGATACGCAGTATTTT. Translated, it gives CASSLTSPDTQYF.

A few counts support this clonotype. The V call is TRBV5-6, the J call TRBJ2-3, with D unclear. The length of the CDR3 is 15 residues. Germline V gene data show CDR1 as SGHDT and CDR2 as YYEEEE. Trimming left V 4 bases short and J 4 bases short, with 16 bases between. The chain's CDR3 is CASSSVGSPPDTQYF. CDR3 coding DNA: TGTGCCAGCAGCAGTGTAGGATCACCTCCAGATACGCAGTATTTT. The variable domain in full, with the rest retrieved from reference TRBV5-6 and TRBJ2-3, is DAGVTQSPTHLIKTRGQQVTLRCSPKSGHDTVSWYQQALGQGPQFIFQYYEEEERQRGNFPDRFSGHQFPNYSSELNVNALLLGDSALYLCASSSVGSPPDTQYFGPGTRLTVL.

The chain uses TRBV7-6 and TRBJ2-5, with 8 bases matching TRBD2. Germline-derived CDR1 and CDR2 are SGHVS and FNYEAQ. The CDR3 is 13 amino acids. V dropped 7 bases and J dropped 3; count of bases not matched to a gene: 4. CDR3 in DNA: TGTGCCAGCACCCCACTAGCGGAAGAGACCCAGTACTTC. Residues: CASTPLAEETQYF. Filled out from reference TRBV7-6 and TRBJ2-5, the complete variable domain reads GAGVSQSPRYKVTKRGQDVALRCDPISGHVSLYWYRQALGQGPEFLTYFNYEAQQDKSGLPNDRFSAERPEGSISTLTIQRTEQRDSAMYRCASTPLAEETQYFGPGTRLLVL.

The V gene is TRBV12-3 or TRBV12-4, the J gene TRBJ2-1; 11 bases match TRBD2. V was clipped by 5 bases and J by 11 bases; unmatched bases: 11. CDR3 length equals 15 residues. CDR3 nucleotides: TGTGCCAGCAGTATTAGCGGGAGGGTCCCCGGACAGCAGTTCTTC. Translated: CASSISGRVPGQQFF.

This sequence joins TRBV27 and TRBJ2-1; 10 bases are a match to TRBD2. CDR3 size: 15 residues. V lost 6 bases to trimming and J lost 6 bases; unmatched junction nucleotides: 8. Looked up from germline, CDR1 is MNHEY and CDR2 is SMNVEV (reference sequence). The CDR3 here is CASRVSGRPPNEQFF. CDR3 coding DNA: TGTGCCAGCAGGGTTAGCGGGAGGCCCCCCAATGAGCAGTTCTTC.